This note documents a single T cell receptor beta chain sequence. Measured with immunoSEQ multiplex PCR; TCRdb has only the in-frame clones, and not every one. The sample holds some 10,000 clones, about 80% seen once. The data belong to a study of PD-1 blockade in classical Hodgkin lymphoma. Each patient experienced a relapse that followed autologous stem cell transplantation, and brentuximab vedotin exposure varied. This sequence was found in a human donor with classical Hodgkin lymphoma. Specimen: peripheral blood mononuclear cells (PBMCs), collected before the second cycle of nivolumab.

The CDR3 here is CASSSWKKQETQYF. DNA of the CDR3: TGTGCCAGCAGCTCCTGGAAGAAACAAGAGACCCAGTACTTC. The rearrangement uses TRBV7-9 and TRBJ2-5; D not certain. Germline assignment: CDR1 SEHNR and CDR2 FQNEAQ (reference sequence). V lost 4 bases, J lost 2 bases, and 11 bases lay in between. The CDR3 extends over 14 amino acids.